The 8 T cell receptor beta chains listed next were all sequenced from one sample in a study of cytomegalovirus exposure and HLA in healthy donors. Primers included in the PCR were 60 Vbeta and 13 Jbeta primers. Libraries were prepared by immunoSEQ multiplex PCR; TCRdb keeps only in-frame clonotypes and omits some of them. The profile shows 85,000 to 100,000 clones, about nine tenths of them singletons. The material sequenced was PBMCs. These receptors came from a man under 40 in good health and CMV-seropositive.

J is TRBJ1-5 and V is TRBV15; 9 nucleotides line up with TRBD1. Trimming cost V 0 bases and J 5 bases; bases outside gene matches: 2. Germline V gene sequence: CDR1 LNHNV, CDR2 YYDKDF (reference sequence). This CDR3 comprises 15 residues. The CDR3 DNA is TGTGCCACCAGCAGAGATGGACAGGGGCATCAGCCCCAGCATTTT. It codes for CATSRDGQGHQPQHF.

The V call is TRBV27, the J call TRBJ1-2; D gene ambiguous. Trimming shortened V by 5 bases and J by 2 bases, and 18 bases separated the two germline ends. The germline V gene encodes CDR1 MNHEY and CDR2 SMNVEV (reference sequence). The CDR3 has 16 residues. The CDR3 DNA reads as TGTGCCAGCAGTGAAAGCCCTAAGGAGCCGAACTATGGCTACACCTTC. Translation gives CASSESPKEPNYGYTF.

The V call is TRBV15, the J call TRBJ1-1, with D perhaps TRBD1 (6 bases). The CDR3 runs to 14 residues. The V and J ends lost 2 bases and 1 base respectively, with 8 bases between them. In germline, CDR1 is LNHNV, CDR2 YYDKDF (reference sequence). CDR3: CATSRKQGNTEAFF. CDR3 in DNA: TGTGCCACCAGCAGAAAACAGGGGAACACTGAAGCTTTCTTT.

The rearrangement links TRBV6-6 to TRBJ2-5; weak D call: TRBD2 (5 bases). The CDR3 extends over 14 amino acids. Germline CDR1 is MNHNY and CDR2 is SVGAGI (reference sequence). V was shortened by 2 bases and J by 1 base, with 8 bases between the two germline ends. The CDR3 loop is CASSYAGSQETQYF. The CDR3 DNA is TGTGCCAGCAGTTACGCGGGCAGCCAAGAGACCCAGTACTTC.

The chain carries TRBV5-1 and TRBJ2-7, with 9 positions matching TRBD1. This CDR3 contains 17 residues. With V trimmed by 3 bases and J by 1 base, 11 bases remained unmatched. The germline gives CDR1 SGHRS, CDR2 YFSETQ. CDR3 amino acids: CASSSPGQGRWSYEQYF. The DNA for the CDR3 is TGCGCCAGCAGCTCCCCGGGACAGGGACGGTGGTCCTACGAGCAGTACTTC.

The gene calls are TRBV28 and TRBJ1-2; 10 bases agree with TRBD1. The V gene end was trimmed by 2 bases and the J gene end by 5 bases; junction bases not matched to a gene: 5. This CDR3 spans 15 amino acids. Germline lookup yields CDR1 MDHEN and CDR2 SYDVKM. CDR3 nucleotide sequence: TGTGCCAGCAGTTTACAGACAGGGGGCGGGTATGGCTACACCTTC. This sequence encodes CASSLQTGGGYGYTF.

This clone was observed a single time. The chain links TRBV25-1 to TRBJ2-7; 7 nucleotides agree with TRBD2. CDR1 and CDR2 (germline): MGHDK, SYGVNS. The CDR3 is 17 amino acids. The ends lost 0 bases at V and 2 bases at J; junction bases unmatched: 10. The CDR3 spells CASSEYIGGRRAYEQYF. CDR3 DNA: TGTGCCAGCAGTGAATATATAGGCGGGAGAAGAGCCTACGAGCAGTACTTC.

The rearrangement links TRBV7-9 to TRBJ2-3; 7 nucleotides align to TRBD1. This CDR3 has 16 residues. Looked up from germline, CDR1 is SEHNR and CDR2 is FQNEAQ (reference sequence). V was pared by 4 bases and J by 2 bases, with 9 bases of the junction left unmatched. The CDR3 region has the DNA TGTGCCAGCAGCTCAGAAAGGACAGGACCCACAGATACGCAGTATTTT. It specifies CASSSERTGPTDTQYF.